These 27 T cell receptor beta chains were all obtained from the same sample, sequenced in a study of CD4 T cells in relation to SARS-CoV-2 and coronaviruses. Repertoires were generated with immunoSEQ multiplex PCR, while TCRdb's copy carries only in-frame clones and drops some. The data contain some 64,000 clones, about 95% of them singletons. The unexposed donors gave CD4+ T cells in 2011-2018, prior to COVID-19. The sequencing input was naive CD4+ T cells from PBMCs. As for subset: naive CD4+ T cells isolated by negative enrichment. The source of these receptors is a human donor in good health.

The rearrangement uses TRBV7-9 and TRBJ1-4; 7 bases agree with TRBD1. CDR1 and CDR2 from the germline V gene are SEHNR and FQNEAQ (reference sequence). The CDR3 contains 15 residues. With V trimmed by 2 bases and J by 8 bases, 8 bases remained unmatched. DNA for the CDR3: TGTGCCAGCAGCTTAACCGGGACAGAGGGGGAAAAACTGTTTTTT. Translated, it gives CASSLTGTEGEKLFF. Filled out from reference TRBV7-9 and TRBJ1-4, the complete variable domain reads DTGVSQNPRHKITKRGQNVTFRCDPISEHNRLYWYRQTLGQGPEFLTYFQNEAQLEKSRLLSDRFSAERPKGSFSTLEIQRTEQGDSAMYLCASSLTGTEGEKLFFGSGTQLSVL.

The chain uses TRBV2 and TRBJ1-4; TRBD1 is a possible D gene (5 bases). V was cut by 4 bases and J by 5 bases, with 11 bases left in between. The CDR3 is 14 residues long. In germline, CDR1 is SNHLY, CDR2 FYNNEI. The DNA of the CDR3 is TGTGCCAGCAGTGCCAGGGTAGCGAATGAAAAACTGTTTTTT. This sequence encodes CASSARVANEKLFF.

This chain links TRBV28 with TRBJ1-5; D is ambiguous. V was trimmed by 7 bases and J by 8 bases, leaving 12 bases between them. Germline V CDR1 and CDR2: MDHEN, SYDVKM. This CDR3 region has 12 residues. This chain's CDR3 is CASMSASEPQHF. CDR3 nucleotide sequence: TGTGCCAGCATGTCAGCCTCGGAGCCCCAGCATTTT.

The chain couples TRBV5-1 to TRBJ1-6; D gene unclear. Germline lookup yields CDR1 SGHRS and CDR2 YFSETQ. V gave up 0 bases and J gave up 5 bases, with 9 bases separating them. CDR3 length equals 15 residues. The CDR3 nucleotides read TGCGCCAGCAGCTTGGACGGGTTAGATAATTCACCCCTCCACTTT. Translating it yields CASSLDGLDNSPLHF.

The chain employs TRBV6-5 and TRBJ2-5; 9 bases are shared with TRBD2. From germline, CDR1 is MNHEY and CDR2 SVGAGI. Trimming at V came to 2 bases and at J to 4 bases, leaving 2 bases not matched to a gene. The CDR3 is made up of 14 amino acids. The CDR3 sequence is CASSYGGRGETQYF. In DNA, the CDR3 is TGTGCCAGCAGTTACGGCGGGAGGGGAGAGACCCAGTACTTC.

This clone occurred once. The same CDR3 is also encoded by other DNA sequences in this sample. The chain carries TRBV30 and TRBJ1-1, with a weak D call TRBD1 (6 bases). Trimming took 0 bases from V and 2 from J, leaving 7 bases between them. The germline V gene has CDR1 GTSNPN and CDR2 SVGIG (reference sequence). The CDR3 totals 13 residues. The CDR3 sequence is CAWSVRGNTEAFF. CDR3 DNA: TGTGCCTGGAGTGTCAGGGGAAACACTGAAGCTTTCTTT.

This sequence joins TRBV28 and TRBJ2-1; D is perhaps TRBD2 (6 bases). The CDR3 totals 16 residues. Trimming removed 6 bases at V and 4 bases at J, with 19 bases between. CDR1 is MDHEN and CDR2 is SYDVKM in the germline V gene. CDR3 region: CASSTTSLGGYNEQFF. The CDR3 DNA follows: TGTGCCAGCAGCACGACTAGTCTTGGGGGGTACAATGAGCAGTTCTTC.

The chain couples TRBV5-6 to TRBJ2-5; a weak D match, TRBD1 (6 bases). From germline, CDR1 is SGHDT and CDR2 YYEEEE. Deletions cut 5 bases from V and 2 bases from J, with 19 bases between. The CDR3 has 16 residues. The CDR3 nucleotides are TGTGCCAGCAGTTACAGGGTACCACTCACACAAGAGACCCAGTACTTC. It is translated as CASSYRVPLTQETQYF. Complete variable domain (other parts from reference TRBV5-6 and TRBJ2-5): DAGVTQSPTHLIKTRGQQVTLRCSPKSGHDTVSWYQQALGQGPQFIFQYYEEEERQRGNFPDRFSGHQFPNYSSELNVNALLLGDSALYLCASSYRVPLTQETQYFGPGTRLLVL.

The chain recombines TRBV24-1 with TRBJ1-5; 7 bases line up with TRBD1. Germline CDR1 is KGHDR and CDR2 is SFDVKD. Losses at the gene ends were 5 bases for V and 3 bases for J; bases not matched to a gene: 6. CDR3 size: 15 residues. CDR3 region: CATSGAGGTNQPQHF. The CDR3 DNA reads TGTGCCACCAGTGGGGCAGGGGGGACCAATCAGCCCCAGCATTTT.

The CDR3 bases are TGTGCCAGCAGCTTGTCGGGCAGGGAGGAGACCCAGTACTTC. Protein: CASSLSGREETQYF. V usage is TRBV5-4 and J usage is TRBJ2-5; D may be TRBD1 or TRBD2 (5 bases each). CDR3 length: 14 amino acids. Germline values: CDR1 SGHNT, CDR2 YYREEE (reference sequence). V lost 1 base to trimming and J lost 5 bases, with 12 bases between them.

The J gene is TRBJ2-1, the V gene TRBV7-3, with 10 bases that match TRBD2. There are 17 residues in the CDR3. CDR1 is SGHTA, CDR2 FQGTGA, per germline. V was pared by 2 bases and J by 8 bases, with 12 bases of the junction left unmatched. CDR3 nucleotides: TGTGCCAGCAGCTTACAGCCTAGCGGGAGTGGGCGCTATGAGCAGTTCTTC. Its protein is CASSLQPSGSGRYEQFF.

The genes are TRBV3-1 (or the pseudogene TRBV3-2) and TRBJ2-3; no firm D call. The CDR3 is 12 amino acids. V was clipped by 2 bases and J by 4 bases, with 4 bases between them. Looked up from germline, CDR1 is LGHDT and CDR2 is YNNKEL (reference sequence). The CDR3 loop is CASSQRADTQYF. The DNA for the CDR3 is TGTGCCAGCAGCCAAAGGGCAGATACGCAGTATTTT.

This chain links TRBV3-1 (or the pseudogene TRBV3-2) with TRBJ1-2; a weak D match, TRBD1 (5 bases). The V end lost 6 bases, the J end lost 3 bases, and 8 bases lay between the germline ends. This CDR3 is built from 12 residues. Germline CDR1 reads LGHDT; CDR2 reads YNNKEL (reference sequence). CDR3 coding DNA: TGTGCCAGCAGGGGGCTGCACTATGGCTACACCTTC. Translated: CASRGLHYGYTF.

This sequence joins TRBV19 and TRBJ2-1; tentatively, D is TRBD1 (6 bases). V was shortened by 3 bases and J by 5 bases, with 11 bases between the two germline ends. Germline CDR1 and CDR2: LNHDA and SQIVND (reference sequence). The CDR3 has 14 amino acids. CDR3 DNA sequence: TGTGCCAGTAGTATCCAGGACAGAAACAATGAGCAGTTCTTC. Translation gives CASSIQDRNNEQFF.

The V and J genes are TRBV7-6 and TRBJ1-3; 8 bases agree with TRBD1. The CDR3 is 15 residues long. The J segment lost 1 base and the V segment lost 5 bases, leaving 4 bases of the junction unmatched. CDR1 and CDR2 from the germline V gene are SGHVS and FNYEAQ. CDR3 in amino acids: CASSPWTGSGNTIYF. For the CDR3, the DNA is TGTGCCAGCAGCCCCTGGACAGGGTCTGGAAACACCATATATTTT.

CDR3 sequence: CASSFNAQIGELFF. In DNA, the CDR3 is TGTGCCAGCAGTTTTAACGCTCAGATTGGGGAGCTGTTTTTT. The chain joins TRBV28 to TRBJ2-2, with unresolved D. Germline CDR1 MDHEN, CDR2 SYDVKM. The V end was cut by 3 bases, the J end by 8 bases, with 13 bases between. The CDR3 is made up of 14 amino acids.

This chain uses TRBV9 with TRBJ2-7; TRBD1 matches at 8 bases. Germline CDR1 SGDLS, CDR2 YYNGEE. The CDR3 contains 15 residues. V shed 3 bases and J 8 bases; nucleotides not matched to a gene: 13. DNA for the CDR3: TGTGCCAGCAGCGGGAGCGGCAGGGGGCTAAATCAGCAGTACTTC. As protein: CASSGSGRGLNQQYF. The complete variable domain, with remaining parts taken from reference TRBV9 and TRBJ2-7, reads DSGVTQTPKHLITATGQRVTLRCSPRSGDLSVYWYQQSLDQGLQFLIQYYNGEERAKGNILERFSAQQFPDLHSELNLSSLELGDSALYFCASSGSGRGLNQQYFGPGTRLTVT.

The rearrangement links TRBV18 to TRBJ2-7; D unclear. This CDR3 has 13 residues. The germline CDR1 and CDR2 sequences are KGHSH and LQKENI. V was cut by 6 bases and J by 2 bases, with 11 bases left in between. The CDR3 DNA reads as TGTGCCAGCTCCCCTCGATTACCCTACGAGCAGTACTTC. It encodes CASSPRLPYEQYF.

V and J are TRBV5-8 and TRBJ1-4, with D hard to call. The CDR3 has 16 amino acids. With 0 bases removed from V and 3 bases from J, the gap between germline ends came to 12 bases. Germline values: CDR1 SGHTS, CDR2 YDEGEE. CDR3 loop: CASSLGSAAANEKLFF. For the CDR3, the DNA is TGTGCCAGCAGCTTGGGTTCAGCGGCAGCTAATGAAAAACTGTTTTTT.

This rearrangement joins TRBV27 to TRBJ1-4; D might be TRBD1 (6 bases). Germline V CDR1 and CDR2: MNHEY, SMNVEV (reference sequence). This CDR3 is 16 amino acids long. V lost 0 bases to trimming and J lost 11 bases, with 19 bases between them. The CDR3 loop reads CASSLSTDRRSGKLFF. Written as DNA, the CDR3 is TGTGCCAGCAGTTTATCGACGGACAGACGGTCGGGCAAACTGTTTTTT.

V gene TRBV5-4 combines with J gene TRBJ1-4, with D perhaps TRBD1 (5 bases). Deletions cut 0 bases from V and 5 bases from J, with 8 bases between. The CDR3 contains 14 residues. The germline V gene has CDR1 SGHNT and CDR2 YYREEE (reference sequence). Here the CDR3 reads CASSLDRMNEKLFF. In DNA form, the CDR3 reads TGTGCCAGCAGCTTGGACAGGATGAATGAAAAACTGTTTTTT. Looking up the rest from reference TRBV5-4 and TRBJ1-4 gives the full variable domain: ETGVTQSPTHLIKTRGQQVTLRCSSQSGHNTVSWYQQALGQGPQFIFQYYREEENGRGNFPPRFSGLQFPNYSSELNVNALELDDSALYLCASSLDRMNEKLFFGSGTQLSVL.

This chain uses TRBV27 with TRBJ2-5; D might be TRBD1 or TRBD2, each matching 5 bases. From germline, CDR1 is MNHEY and CDR2 SMNVEV (reference sequence). V lost 3 bases and J lost 7, with 18 bases in between. CDR3 length: 15 amino acids. The CDR3 sequence is CASSFSGRKGWTQYF. CDR3 nucleotide sequence: TGTGCCAGCAGTTTCAGCGGCCGAAAGGGGTGGACCCAGTACTTC.

The V call is TRBV18, the J call TRBJ1-3; D remains ambiguous. There are 14 residues in the CDR3. Deletions cut 5 bases from V and 2 bases from J, with 10 bases between. In germline, CDR1 is KGHSH, CDR2 LQKENI. The CDR3 sequence: CASSKIDPGNTIYF. CDR3 DNA sequence: TGTGCCAGCTCAAAGATTGACCCTGGAAACACCATATATTTT.

The chain links TRBV19 to TRBJ1-1; D remains ambiguous. V lost 7 bases and J 0 bases, leaving 21 bases between the germline ends. This CDR3 contains 17 residues. Germline CDR1 LNHDA, CDR2 SQIVND (reference sequence). The DNA for the CDR3 is TGTGCCAGTACCCCCGGGTCCGGGAAAGAGATGAACACTGAAGCTTTCTTT. Translated, it gives CASTPGSGKEMNTEAFF. Full variable domain (outside the CDR3, taken from reference TRBV19 and TRBJ1-1): DGGITQSPKYLFRKEGQNVTLSCEQNLNHDAMYWYRQDPGQGLRLIYYSQIVNDFQKGDIAEGYSVSREKKESFPLTVTSAQKNPTAFYLCASTPGSGKEMNTEAFFGQGTRLTVV.

The chain has TRBV28 and TRBJ2-5, with TRBD2 matching over 11 bases. CDR1 and CDR2 (germline): MDHEN, SYDVKM. The V segment lost 5 bases and the J segment 5 bases; nucleotides outside the gene matches: 7. The CDR3 contains 15 residues. CDR3 bases: TGTGCCAGCAGTAAGACTAGCGGGATGTTGGAGACCCAGTACTTC. It is translated as CASSKTSGMLETQYF.

About this clone: The junction shows a germline mismatch at one end, possibly a read error. The CDR3 sequence: CASSPVDGQGYNHGYTF. DNA for the CDR3: TGTGCCAGCAGTCCAGTCGATGGGCAGGGGTATAACCATGGCTACACCTTC. The chain employs TRBV27 and TRBJ1-2; maybe TRBD1 (6 bases). The germline CDR1 and CDR2 sequences are MNHEY and SMNVEV (reference sequence). CDR3 length equals 17 residues.

The chain combines TRBV28 with TRBJ2-2, with TRBD1 identical over 9 bases. The CDR3 totals 15 residues. CDR1 MDHEN and CDR2 SYDVKM come from the germline V gene. V lost 9 bases and J lost 5; bases outside the gene matches: 10. The CDR3 reads CASMNTGGRTGELFF. The CDR3 nucleotides read TGTGCCAGTATGAATACAGGGGGCCGAACCGGGGAGCTGTTTTTT.